The 6 T cell receptor beta chains reported below all come from one sample, sequenced in a study of blood T cell repertoires in COVID-19. Method: immunoSEQ multiplex PCR; TCRdb's copy keeps in-frame clones and lacks some. Among 18,000 or so clones listed, 70% to 90% were seen once. The sequenced sample was peripheral blood. These receptors came from a human donor with active COVID-19. The donor label of this sample is uncertain.

The gene calls are TRBV19 and TRBJ2-4, with TRBD2 as a possible D gene (5 bases). Germline loops: CDR1 LNHDA, CDR2 SQIVND (reference sequence). The CDR3 sequence is 13 residues long. Trimming removed 6 bases at V and 3 bases at J, with 9 bases between. This CDR3 is CASSLGDKNIQYF. DNA of the CDR3: TGTGCCAGTAGCTTGGGAGACAAAAACATTCAGTACTTC.

The rearrangement joins TRBV5-1 to TRBJ2-7, with 10 bases lining up with TRBD2. Germline V CDR1 and CDR2: SGHRS, YFSETQ. The CDR3 has 16 amino acids. Germline trimming cut 4 bases from V and 0 bases from J; bases unmatched to any gene: 7. The CDR3 here is CASSSWGLANSYEQYF. The CDR3 region has the DNA TGCGCCAGCAGCAGCTGGGGACTAGCGAACTCCTACGAGCAGTACTTC. The whole variable domain, remainder taken from reference TRBV5-1 and TRBJ2-7, is KAGVTQTPRYLIKTRGQQVTLSCSPISGHRSVSWYQQTPGQGLQFLFEYFSETQRNKGNFPGRFSGRQFSNSRSEMNVSTLELGDSALYLCASSSWGLANSYEQYFGPGTRLTVT.

The chain carries TRBV5-1 and TRBJ2-1, with D perhaps TRBD2 (6 bases). Per germline, CDR1 SGHRS and CDR2 YFSETQ. This CDR3 spans 14 amino acids. Trimming left V 1 base short and J 5 bases short, with 10 bases between. This CDR3 reads CASSLILAHNEQFF. DNA for the CDR3: TGCGCCAGCAGCTTGATCCTAGCGCACAATGAGCAGTTCTTC.

A single count supports this clone. V is TRBV20-1 and J is TRBJ2-7; a possible D gene is TRBD1 (5 bases). This CDR3 comprises 15 residues. CDR1 and CDR2 from the germline V gene are DFQATT and SNEGSKA (reference sequence). V was pared by 3 bases and J by 3 bases, with 18 bases between. The CDR3 spells CSASRSVAGRYEQYF. CDR3 nucleotides: TGCAGTGCTAGTAGGTCCGTCGCAGGGCGCTACGAGCAGTACTTC.

A single count supports this clone. The chain recombines TRBV9 with TRBJ1-2; D might be TRBD1 (5 bases). Per germline, CDR1 SGDLS and CDR2 YYNGEE. V lost 0 bases and J lost 2, with 5 bases in between. The CDR3 has 13 residues. CDR3 residues: CASSVGQNYGYTF. The CDR3 nucleotides are TGTGCCAGCAGCGTAGGACAGAACTATGGCTACACCTTC. The whole variable domain, remainder taken from reference TRBV9 and TRBJ1-2, is DSGVTQTPKHLITATGQRVTLRCSPRSGDLSVYWYQQSLDQGLQFLIQYYNGEERAKGNILERFSAQQFPDLHSELNLSSLELGDSALYFCASSVGQNYGYTFGSGTRLTVV.

The V call is TRBV29-1, the J call TRBJ2-1; 12 nucleotides match TRBD2. V dropped 4 bases and J dropped 5; count of bases not matched to a gene: 9. CDR3 size: 16 residues. The V gene's germline CDR1 is SQVTM and CDR2 ANQGSEA. The CDR3 coding sequence is TGCAGCGTTGTACGGTTTCTAGCGGGAGGGAACAATGAGCAGTTCTTC. It is translated as CSVVRFLAGGNNEQFF.